The TCR beta chain described here comes from a study of human T cells and chemical hapten exposure. The V gene lost 8 bases and the J gene lost 0 bases, with 14 bases spanning the gap. The CDR3 consists of 15 residues. Germline V gene sequence: CDR1 MDHEN, CDR2 SYDVKM. TCRdb analysed the RACE reads with MiXCR anew, one entry per CDR3 protein. The sample lists about 380,000 distinct CDR3 sequences, around 5.5% occurring once. The time point was: pre-sensitization, week 0. As for treatment: therapeutic diphenylcyclopropenone sensitization with weekly scalp DPC. This clonotype has a count of ten or more. Sequenced material: whole blood, taken in connection with sensitization to the hapten diphenylcyclopropenone (DPC). The V and J genes are TRBV28 and TRBJ1-5; D gene uncertain. This receptor was obtained from a woman aged 45-59 years with alopecia areata. Some clones in this sample may be carry-over from other donors' samples. The CDR3 DNA reads as TGTGCCAGCTGGGGAGTTCTAGATAGCAATCAGCCCCAGCATTTT. Translating gives CASWGVLDSNQPQHF.